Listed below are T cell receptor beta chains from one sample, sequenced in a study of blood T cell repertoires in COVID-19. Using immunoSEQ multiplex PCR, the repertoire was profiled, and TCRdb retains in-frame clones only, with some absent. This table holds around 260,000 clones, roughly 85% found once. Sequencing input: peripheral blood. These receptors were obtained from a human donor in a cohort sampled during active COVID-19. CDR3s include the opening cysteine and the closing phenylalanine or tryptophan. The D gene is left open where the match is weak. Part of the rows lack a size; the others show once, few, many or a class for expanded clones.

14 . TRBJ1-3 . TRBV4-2 CASSQDGGGNTIYF TGTGCCAGCAGCCAAGATGGCGGGGGCAACACCATATATTTT
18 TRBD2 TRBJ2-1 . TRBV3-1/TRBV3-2 CASSQGFRAGGRENEQFF TGTGCCAGCAGCCAAGGCTTCCGGGCGGGAGGGCGAGAGAATGAGCAGTTCTTC
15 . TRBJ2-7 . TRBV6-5 CASSYTGDRSYEQYF TGTGCCAGCAGTTACACGGGGGATCGCTCCTACGAGCAGTACTTC
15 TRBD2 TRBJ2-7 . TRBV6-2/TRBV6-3 CASSSSGERGYEQYF TGTGCCAGCAGTTCCTCCGGCGAGCGGGGCTACGAGCAGTACTTC
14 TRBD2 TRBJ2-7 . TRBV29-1 CSVTPGLASYEQYF TGCAGCGTCACTCCGGGACTAGCCTCCTACGAGCAGTACTTC
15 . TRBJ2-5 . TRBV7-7 CASSLWTAGSETQYF TGTGCCAGCAGCTTATGGACGGCGGGGTCGGAGACCCAGTACTTC
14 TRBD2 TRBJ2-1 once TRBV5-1 CASSLGVAGVLQFF TGCGCCAGCAGCTTGGGGGTAGCGGGAGTGTTGCAGTTCTTC
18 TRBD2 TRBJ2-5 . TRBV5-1 CASSSGLAGRAKWETQYF TGCGCCAGCAGCTCGGGACTAGCGGGACGAGCTAAGTGGGAGACCCAGTACTTC
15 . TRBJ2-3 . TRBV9 CASSSRERLTDTQYF TGTGCCAGCAGCTCACGGGAGCGTTTAACAGATACGCAGTATTTT
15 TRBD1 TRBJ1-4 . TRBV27 CASSLSTGPSGKLFF TGTGCCAGCAGTTTATCGACAGGGCCGTCCGGAAAACTGTTTTTT
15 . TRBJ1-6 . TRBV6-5 CASSYSPAFNSPLHF TGTGCCAGCAGTTACTCGCCCGCGTTTAATTCACCCCTCCACTTT
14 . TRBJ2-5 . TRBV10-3 CAISESGARETQYF TGTGCCATCAGTGAGTCGGGGGCTCGAGAGACCCAGTACTTC
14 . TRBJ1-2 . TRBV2 CASSDWDKSYGYTF TGTGCCAGCAGTGACTGGGACAAATCCTATGGCTACACCTTC
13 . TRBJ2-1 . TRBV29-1 CSYRQTSYNEQFF TGCAGCTACCGACAGACCTCCTACAATGAGCAGTTCTTC
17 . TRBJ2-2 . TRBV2 CASSESSAGLVAGELFF TGTGCCAGCAGTGAATCTTCGGCAGGGTTGGTCGCCGGGGAGCTGTTTTTT
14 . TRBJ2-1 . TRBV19 CASTVDYLTDEQFF TGTGCCAGTACAGTGGACTATCTAACCGATGAGCAGTTCTTC
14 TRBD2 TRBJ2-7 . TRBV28 CASTSLAGSYEQYF TGTGCCAGCACCTCGTTAGCGGGTAGCTACGAGCAGTACTTC
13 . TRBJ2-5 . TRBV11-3 CASSLGLKETQYF TGTGCCAGCAGCTTAGGACTCAAAGAGACCCAGTACTTC
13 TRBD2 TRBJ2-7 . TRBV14 CASSQGRVGEQYF TGTGCCAGCAGTCAAGGGAGGGTCGGCGAGCAGTACTTC
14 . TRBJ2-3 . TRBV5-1 CASSFPQGTDTQYF TGCGCCAGCAGCTTCCCGCAGGGGACAGATACGCAGTATTTT
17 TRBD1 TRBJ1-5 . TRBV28 CASSLEGQGKRNQPQHF TGTGCCAGCAGTTTAGAGGGACAGGGGAAACGCAATCAGCCCCAGCATTTT
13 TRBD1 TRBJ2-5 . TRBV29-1 CSVAGTAQETQYF TGCAGCGTCGCCGGGACAGCCCAAGAGACCCAGTACTTC
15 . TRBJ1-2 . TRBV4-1 CASSQGLNTNYGYTF TGCGCCAGCAGCCAAGGACTAAACACTAACTATGGCTACACCTTC
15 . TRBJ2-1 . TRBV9 CASSRTGSSYNEQFF TGTGCCAGCAGCCGTACCGGGAGCTCCTACAATGAGCAGTTCTTC
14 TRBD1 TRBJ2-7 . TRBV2 CASRKGTDSYEQYF TGTGCCAGCAGGAAGGGGACAGACTCCTACGAGCAGTACTTC
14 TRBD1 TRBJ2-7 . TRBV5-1 CASSKGQETYEQYF TGCGCCAGCAGCAAGGGACAGGAGACCTACGAGCAGTACTTC
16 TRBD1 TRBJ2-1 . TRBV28 CASSFRGGRSYNEQFF TGTGCCAGCAGTTTCCGAGGGGGCAGGTCCTACAATGAGCAGTTCTTC
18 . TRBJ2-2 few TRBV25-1 CASSPSRPGDANTGELFF TGTGCCAGCAGTCCCTCCCGCCCAGGGGATGCGAACACCGGGGAGCTGTTTTTT
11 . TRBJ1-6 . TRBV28 CASSLRSPLHF TGTGCCAGCAGCCTGAGATCACCCCTCCACTTT
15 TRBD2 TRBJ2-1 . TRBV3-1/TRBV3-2 CASSLDASGRGEQFF TGTGCCAGCAGCCTGGATGCTAGCGGGAGAGGTGAGCAGTTCTTC
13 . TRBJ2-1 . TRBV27 CASMAAAGHEQFF TGTGCCAGCATGGCGGCGGCGGGTCATGAGCAGTTCTTC
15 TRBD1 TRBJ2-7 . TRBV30 CAWSVPGQGFRFQYF TGTGCCTGGAGTGTACCGGGACAGGGGTTTAGGTTTCAGTACTTC
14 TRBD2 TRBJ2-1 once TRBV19 CASRLLAGVGEQFF TGTGCCAGTAGGCTGCTAGCGGGAGTGGGTGAGCAGTTCTTC
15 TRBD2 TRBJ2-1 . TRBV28 CASGGGSDNDNEQFF TGTGCCAGTGGGGGGGGGAGCGACAATGACAATGAGCAGTTCTTC
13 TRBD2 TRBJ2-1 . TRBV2 CASQAGIYNEQFF TGTGCCAGCCAAGCGGGGATCTACAATGAGCAGTTCTTC
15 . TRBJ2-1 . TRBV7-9 CASSQTGASVNEQFF TGTGCCAGCAGCCAAACTGGAGCTAGCGTCAATGAGCAGTTCTTC
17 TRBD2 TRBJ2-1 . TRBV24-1 CATSDSLAGDSYNEQFF TGTGCCACCAGTGATTCCCTAGCGGGGGACTCATACAATGAGCAGTTCTTC
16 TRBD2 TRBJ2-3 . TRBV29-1 CSVTTLLAGGTDTQYF TGCAGCGTTACGACCTTACTAGCGGGAGGCACAGATACGCAGTATTTT
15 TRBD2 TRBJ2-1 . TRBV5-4 CASSLEGLVGNEQFF TGTGCCAGCAGCTTGGAGGGACTAGTCGGCAATGAGCAGTTCTTC
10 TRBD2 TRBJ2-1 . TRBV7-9 CASSGTEQFF TGTGCCAGTAGCGGGACAGAGCAGTTCTTC